This TCR beta chain was recovered during a study of blood T cell repertoires in COVID-19. Study summary: The origin of the acute and convalescent COVID-19 samples was the United States, Italy and Spain. T cells, B-cell-depleted T cells, or PBMCs supplied cDNA or gDNA.

Living in roughly 23 US areas, the participants were between roughly 18 and 95 years of age. Participants reported their clinical history, and cohort assignment relied on those reports. Sequencing was performed with immunoSEQ multiplex PCR; in TCRdb, only in-frame clones are kept and a portion is missing. The sample has 180,000 or so clones, roughly 83% seen once. In germline, CDR1 is MDHEN, CDR2 SYDVKM. The junction had 11 bases not matched to a gene; V was cut back by 5 bases and J by 2 bases. The CDR3 contains 16 residues. The sequence was obtained from a woman in her fifties or sixties who had recovered from COVID-19. The sequenced sample was PBMCs or T cells enriched from blood (not recorded which). This chain connects TRBV28 to TRBJ2-7; 8 bases match TRBD2. As DNA, the CDR3 is TGTGCCAGCAGTAGTCCCGGGACTAGGGCCACCTACGAGCAGTACTTC. Protein: CASSSPGTRATYEQYF.